The rows below give T cell receptor beta chains drawn from one sample of a study of cytomegalovirus exposure and HLA in healthy donors. Repertoires were generated with immunoSEQ multiplex PCR, while TCRdb's copy carries only in-frame clones and drops some. The sample lists roughly 200,000 clones; 79% were seen once. Sequencing was carried out using PBMCs. Every receptor here comes from a woman in her twenties or thirties in good health and CMV-seropositive. Both conserved end residues are part of each CDR3. A D gene is named only where the DNA matches it firmly. Rows give clone size only sometimes, using once, few, many, or a class for an expanded clone.

d_call	cdr3_length	j_call	v_call	clone_size	cdr3_aa	cdr3_nt
TRBD1	13	TRBJ2-7	TRBV29-1	once	CSVEDRSSYEQYF	TGCAGCGTTGAGGACAGGAGCTCCTACGAGCAGTACTTC
TRBD1	16	TRBJ2-2	TRBV7-9	-	CASSPPDRSNTGELFF	TGTGCCAGCAGCCCGCCGGACAGGTCGAACACCGGGGAGCTGTTTTTT
-	13	TRBJ1-2	TRBV5-6	once	CASSFGQGSGYTF	TGTGCCAGCAGCTTTGGGCAGGGAAGCGGCTACACCTTC
TRBD1	14	TRBJ1-2	TRBV30	-	CAWIADRADYGYTF	TGTGCCTGGATCGCGGACAGGGCCGACTATGGCTACACCTTC
TRBD1	16	TRBJ2-7	TRBV19	-	CASSLRTGVLNYEQYF	TGTGCCAGTAGTCTTCGGACAGGGGTGTTAAACTACGAGCAGTACTTC
TRBD2	17	TRBJ2-7	TRBV4-1	-	CASSQDSGKGRTYEQYF	TGCGCCAGCAGCCAAGATAGCGGGAAGGGGAGGACCTACGAGCAGTACTTC
TRBD1	17	TRBJ2-7	TRBV19	-	CASSITSGTGGAYEQYF	TGTGCCAGTAGTATAACCTCCGGGACAGGGGGGGCCTACGAGCAGTACTTC
-	15	TRBJ2-5	TRBV11-3	-	CASSPPLRGQETQYF	TGTGCCAGCAGCCCACCTCTGCGGGGCCAAGAGACCCAGTACTTC
TRBD2	14	TRBJ2-1	TRBV7-2	-	CASSLTSGPNEQFF	TGTGCCAGCAGCTTGACTAGCGGCCCCAATGAGCAGTTCTTC
TRBD2	15	TRBJ2-3	TRBV27	-	CASMGLAGDTDTQYF	TGTGCCAGCATGGGACTAGCGGGAGATACAGATACGCAGTATTTT
TRBD1	16	TRBJ1-1	TRBV19	-	CASDATGGRFNTEAFF	TGTGCCAGTGACGCGACAGGGGGCCGTTTTAACACTGAAGCTTTCTTT
-	12	TRBJ2-7	TRBV28	-	CASNTGSREQYF	TGTGCCAGCAATACGGGGAGTCGGGAGCAGTACTTC
-	16	TRBJ2-7	TRBV2	once	CASSESRRDLTYEQYF	TGTGCCAGCAGTGAATCCAGAAGGGACTTGACCTACGAGCAGTACTTC
TRBD2	18	TRBJ2-2	TRBV11-3	-	CASSQREGRFFGPGELFF	TGTGCCAGCAGCCAGCGGGAGGGCCGATTTTTTGGCCCCGGGGAGCTGTTTTTT